Shown below are 12 T cell receptor beta chains from a single sample sequenced in a study of T cell repertoires in cytomegalovirus infection. For these receptors, no antigen is known. MiXCR, applied by TCRdb to the reads, yields one record per CDR3 protein. Of under 300,000 distinct CDR3 sequences in the sample, roughly a fifth are singletons; the top ten hold about 21%. The starting material was cultured PBMCs, obtained from culture after CMV antigen stimulation. These receptors came from a human donor in good health (CMV status not recorded). Some clones in this sample may be carry-over from other donors' samples.

The V call is TRBV6-2 or TRBV6-3, the J call TRBJ2-7, with TRBD1 matching over 7 bases. This CDR3 comprises 15 residues. Germline V gene lookup returns CDR1 MNHEY and CDR2 SVGEGT. The trim removed 5 bases at V and 4 bases at J, leaving 11 bases unmatched. CDR3 protein: CASSQGDGLWYEQYV. CDR3 nucleotides: TGTGCCAGCAGTCAGGGGGACGGGTTGTGGTACGAGCAGTACGTC.

The chain combines TRBV27 with TRBJ2-7, with 10 bases identical to TRBD1. The J segment lost 6 bases and the V segment lost 6 bases, leaving 11 bases of the junction unmatched. CDR3 length equals 15 residues. Germline CDR1 and CDR2: MNHEY and SMNVEV (reference sequence). For the CDR3, the DNA is TGTGCCAGCAGCCCCAACGGACAGGGGGTTTCCGAGCAGTACGTC. It translates to CASSPNGQGVSEQYV.

V usage is TRBV10-3 and J usage is TRBJ1-1; the D is unclear. Germline CDR1 is ENHRY and CDR2 is SYGVKD. Trimming took 2 bases from V and 0 from J, leaving 7 bases between them. The CDR3 covers 14 residues. CDR3 region: CAISERSVNTEAFF. The CDR3 DNA is TGTGCCATCAGTGAGCGCTCAGTGAACACTGAAGCTTTCTTT.

This clonotype was seen a handful of times. The genes are TRBV27 and TRBJ2-1; 13 bases align to TRBD2. Germline V gives CDR1 MNHEY, CDR2 SMNVEV (reference sequence). There are 22 residues in the CDR3. Germline trimming cut 6 bases from V and 1 base from J; bases unmatched to any gene: 21. CDR3 sequence: CASRPGLAGFQRGGGSYNEQFF. The CDR3 DNA follows: TGTGCCAGCAGGCCGGGACTAGCGGGATTTCAACGGGGGGGGGGGTCCTACAATGAGCAGTTCTTC.

This clonotype turned up a few times. The chain joins TRBV6-1 to TRBJ1-2; D ambiguous. There are 16 residues in the CDR3. Deletions cut 4 bases from V and 8 bases from J, with 23 bases between. Germline loops: CDR1 MNHNS, CDR2 SASEGT. The CDR3 sequence: CASSAARTPTWEGYTF. CDR3 bases: TGTGCCAGCAGTGCGGCCAGAACCCCAACCTGGGAAGGCTACACCTTC.

This chain uses TRBV20-1 with TRBJ2-3, with TRBD2 as a possible D gene (6 bases). CDR1 and CDR2 from the germline V gene are DFQATT and SNEGSKA (reference sequence). CDR3 length: 20 residues. V was pared by 6 bases and J by 2 bases, with 33 bases between. This chain's CDR3 is CSATRPSVTPPFYLTDTQYF. In DNA form, the CDR3 reads TGCAGTGCGACCCGCCCTAGCGTAACGCCCCCCTTCTACCTCACAGATACGCAGTATTTT.

The chain carries TRBV7-9 and TRBJ1-4; D is unclear. Germline values: CDR1 SEHNR, CDR2 FQNEAQ (reference sequence). With 6 bases removed from V and 8 bases from J, the gap between germline ends came to 13 bases. The CDR3 runs 13 residues. The CDR3 nucleotides read TGTGCCAGCAGACCTATATTGGGAGAAAAACTGTTTTTT. Its translation is CASRPILGEKLFF.

This clonotype was counted ten times or more. The CDR3 loop is CASRPGLAGSQFF. The CDR3 coding sequence is TGTGCCAGCAGGCCGGGACTAGCGGGATCGCAGTTCTTC. The rearrangement uses TRBV7-2 and TRBJ2-1, with 13 bases aligning to TRBD2. The germline gives CDR1 SGHTA, CDR2 FQGNSA. This CDR3 is 13 amino acids long. The V and J ends lost 6 bases and 12 bases, in that order; junction bases with no gene match: 5.

This clonotype has at least ten counts. The chain links TRBV30 to TRBJ2-1; D may be TRBD2 (5 bases). Trimming took off 6 bases at V and 0 bases at J, with 18 bases between the two ends. This CDR3 has 16 residues. Germline values: CDR1 GTSNPN, CDR2 SVGIG (reference sequence). The CDR3 coding sequence is TGTGCCTGCCTAAGGACTTTCCAGAGCTCCTACAATGAGCAGTTCTTC. The encoded protein is CACLRTFQSSYNEQFF.

This clonotype was picked up many times. The genes are TRBV13 and TRBJ1-3; tentatively, D is TRBD1 (5 bases). Per the germline V gene, CDR1 is PRHDT and CDR2 is FYEKMQ (reference sequence). The CDR3 consists of 18 residues. Between the trimmed V and J ends, which lost 0 bases and 1 base, there was a span of 16 bases. The DNA for the CDR3 is TGTGCCAGCAGCTTAGGGTGGGGAGGGGAATGGTCTGGAAACACCATATATTTT. Translated: CASSLGWGGEWSGNTIYF. Full variable domain (outside the CDR3, taken from reference TRBV13 and TRBJ1-3): AAGVIQSPRHLIKEKRETATLKCYPIPRHDTVYWYQQGPGQDPQFLISFYEKMQSDKGSIPDRFSAQQFSDYHSELNMSSLELGDSALYFCASSLGWGGEWSGNTIYFGEGSWLTVV.

This clonotype occurred many times. The J gene is TRBJ2-7, the V gene TRBV7-2; D not resolved. V lost 1 base and J 7 bases, leaving 11 bases between the germline ends. Germline CDR1 is SGHTA and CDR2 is FQGNSA. This CDR3 has 13 residues. CDR3 bases: TGTGCCAGCAGCTTAGGGTCCACTGGGGAGCAGTACTTC. Protein sequence: CASSLGSTGEQYF.

This clonotype was seen a handful of times. This chain connects TRBV7-2 to TRBJ2-2, with TRBD1 matching over 8 bases. Per germline, CDR1 SGHTA and CDR2 FQGNSA. The CDR3 loop spans 17 amino acids. V lost 2 bases to trimming and J lost 6 bases; unmatched junction nucleotides: 11. CDR3 sequence: CASSLSNRQGSAGELFF. DNA of the CDR3: TGTGCCAGCAGCTTATCCAATCGACAGGGGTCGGCCGGGGAGCTGTTTTTT.